This record looks at one T cell receptor beta chain sequence and its context. The data were taken from a study of blood T cell repertoires in COVID-19. In the study overall: Acute and convalescent COVID-19 specimens originated in the United States, Italy and Spain. In each case, the material was cDNA or gDNA derived from T cells, B-cell-depleted T cells, or PBMCs.

The CDR3 totals 19 residues. Looked up from germline, CDR1 is MNHEY and CDR2 is SVGEGT. The J segment lost 2 bases and the V segment lost 0 bases, leaving 13 bases of the junction unmatched. Produced via immunoSEQ multiplex PCR; TCRdb's table is partial and in-frame only. The sample includes some 130,000 clones, around 80% seen only once; the top ten take approximately 11%. What was sequenced was peripheral blood. The V and J genes are TRBV6-2 or TRBV6-3 and TRBJ2-7; TRBD1 matches at 10 bases. This clonotype was sampled from a human donor in a cohort sampled during active COVID-19. In DNA, the CDR3 is TGTGCCAGCAGTTACTCTGGGACAGGGGTTTCGTTCGGGACCTACGAGCAGTACTTC. Its translation is CASSYSGTGVSFGTYEQYF.